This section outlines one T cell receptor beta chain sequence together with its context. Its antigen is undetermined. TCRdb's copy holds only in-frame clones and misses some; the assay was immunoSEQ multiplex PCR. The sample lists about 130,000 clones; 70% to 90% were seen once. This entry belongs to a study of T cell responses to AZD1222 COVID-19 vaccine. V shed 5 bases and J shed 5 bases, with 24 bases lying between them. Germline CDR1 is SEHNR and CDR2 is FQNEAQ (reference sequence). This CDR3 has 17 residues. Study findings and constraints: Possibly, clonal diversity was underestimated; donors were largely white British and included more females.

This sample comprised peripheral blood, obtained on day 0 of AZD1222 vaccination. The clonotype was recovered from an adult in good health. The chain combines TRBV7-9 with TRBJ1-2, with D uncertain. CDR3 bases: TGTGCCAGCAGCCCAGGCCGGGGTCACAACGAGATTTATGGCTACACCTTC. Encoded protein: CASSPGRGHNEIYGYTF.